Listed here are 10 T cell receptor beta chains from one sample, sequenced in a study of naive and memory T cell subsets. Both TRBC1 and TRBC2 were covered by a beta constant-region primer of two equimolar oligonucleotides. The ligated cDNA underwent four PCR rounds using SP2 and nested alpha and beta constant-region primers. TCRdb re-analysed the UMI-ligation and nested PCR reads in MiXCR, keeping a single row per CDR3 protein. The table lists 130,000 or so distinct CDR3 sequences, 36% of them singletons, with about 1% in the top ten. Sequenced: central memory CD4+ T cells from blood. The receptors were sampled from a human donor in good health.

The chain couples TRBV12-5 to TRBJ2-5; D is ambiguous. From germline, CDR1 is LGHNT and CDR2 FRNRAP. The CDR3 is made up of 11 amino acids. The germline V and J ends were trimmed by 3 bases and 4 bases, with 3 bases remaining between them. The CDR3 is CASGFGETQYF. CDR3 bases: TGTGCTAGTGGTTTCGGAGAGACCCAGTACTTC.

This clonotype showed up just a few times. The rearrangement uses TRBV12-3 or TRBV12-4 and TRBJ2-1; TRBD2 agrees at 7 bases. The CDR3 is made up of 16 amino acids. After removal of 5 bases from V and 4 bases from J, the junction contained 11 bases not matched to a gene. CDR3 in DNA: TGTGCCAGCAGTCCTATCCCGAGCGGGAAGTACAATGAGCAGTTCTTC. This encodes CASSPIPSGKYNEQFF.

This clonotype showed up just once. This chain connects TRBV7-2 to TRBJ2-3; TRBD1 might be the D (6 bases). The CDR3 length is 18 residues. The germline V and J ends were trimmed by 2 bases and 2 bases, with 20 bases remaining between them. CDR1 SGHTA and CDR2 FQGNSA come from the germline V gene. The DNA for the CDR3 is TGTGCCAGCAGCTTAAAGGTGGGGCTGGGACAAAACACAGATACGCAGTATTTT. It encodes CASSLKVGLGQNTDTQYF.

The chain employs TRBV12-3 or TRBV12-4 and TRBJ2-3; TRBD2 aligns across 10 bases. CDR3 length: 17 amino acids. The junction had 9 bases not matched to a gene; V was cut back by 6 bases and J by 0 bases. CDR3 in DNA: TGTGCCAGCAGCGCCCTTAGCGGGAGGCATAGCACAGATACGCAGTATTTT. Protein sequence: CASSALSGRHSTDTQYF.

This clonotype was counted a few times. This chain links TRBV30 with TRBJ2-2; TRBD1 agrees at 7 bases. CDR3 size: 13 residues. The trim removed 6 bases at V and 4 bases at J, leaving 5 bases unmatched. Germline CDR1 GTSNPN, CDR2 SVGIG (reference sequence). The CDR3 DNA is TGTGCCTGCGGCCGGGACAGCACCGGGGAGCTGTTTTTT. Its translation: CACGRDSTGELFF.

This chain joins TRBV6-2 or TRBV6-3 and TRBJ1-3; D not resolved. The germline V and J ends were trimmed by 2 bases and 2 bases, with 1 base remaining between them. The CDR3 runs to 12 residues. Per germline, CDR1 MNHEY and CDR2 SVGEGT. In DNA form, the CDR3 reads TGTGCCAGCAGTTACGCTGGAAACACCATATATTTT. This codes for CASSYAGNTIYF.

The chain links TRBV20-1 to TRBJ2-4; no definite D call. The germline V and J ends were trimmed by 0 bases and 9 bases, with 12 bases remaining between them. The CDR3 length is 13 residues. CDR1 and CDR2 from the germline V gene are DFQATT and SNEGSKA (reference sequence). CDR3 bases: TGCAGTGCTAGAGATGACATTCGAAGCATTCAGTACTTC. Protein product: CSARDDIRSIQYF.

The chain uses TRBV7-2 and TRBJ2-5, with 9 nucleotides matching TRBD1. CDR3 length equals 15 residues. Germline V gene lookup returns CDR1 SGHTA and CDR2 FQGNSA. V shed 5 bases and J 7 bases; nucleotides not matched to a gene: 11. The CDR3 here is CASSKTGGFIATQYF. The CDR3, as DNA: TGTGCCAGCAGCAAGACAGGGGGGTTTATAGCGACCCAGTACTTC.

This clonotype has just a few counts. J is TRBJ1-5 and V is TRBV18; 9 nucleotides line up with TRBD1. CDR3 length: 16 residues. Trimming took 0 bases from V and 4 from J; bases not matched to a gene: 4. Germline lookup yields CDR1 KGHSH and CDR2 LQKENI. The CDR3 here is CASSPPSGTGNQPQHF. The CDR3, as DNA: TGTGCCAGCTCACCACCTTCTGGGACAGGGAATCAGCCCCAGCATTTT.

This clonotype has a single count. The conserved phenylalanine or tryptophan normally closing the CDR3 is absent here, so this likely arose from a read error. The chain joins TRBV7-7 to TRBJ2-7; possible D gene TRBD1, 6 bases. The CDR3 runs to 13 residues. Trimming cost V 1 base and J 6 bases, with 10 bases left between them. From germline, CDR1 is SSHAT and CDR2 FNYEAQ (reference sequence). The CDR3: CASSLDQGREQYS. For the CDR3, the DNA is TGTGCCAGCAGCTTAGATCAGGGGCGCGAGCAGTACTCC.